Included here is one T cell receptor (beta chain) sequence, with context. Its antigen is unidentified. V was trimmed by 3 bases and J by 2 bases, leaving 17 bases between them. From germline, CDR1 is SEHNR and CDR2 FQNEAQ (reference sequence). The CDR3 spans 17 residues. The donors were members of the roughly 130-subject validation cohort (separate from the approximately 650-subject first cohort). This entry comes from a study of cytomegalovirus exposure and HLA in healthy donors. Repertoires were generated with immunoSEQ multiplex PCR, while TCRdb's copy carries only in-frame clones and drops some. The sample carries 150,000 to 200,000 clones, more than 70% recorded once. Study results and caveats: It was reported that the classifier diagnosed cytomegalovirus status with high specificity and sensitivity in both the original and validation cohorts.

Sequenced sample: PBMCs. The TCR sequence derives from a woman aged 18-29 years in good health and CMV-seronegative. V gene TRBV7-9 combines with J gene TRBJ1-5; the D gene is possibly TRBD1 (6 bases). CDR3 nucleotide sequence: TGTGCCAGCAGCTTCGGCACAGGGATGGTTGGCAATCAGCCCCAGCATTTT. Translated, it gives CASSFGTGMVGNQPQHF.